This entry lists 21 T cell receptor beta chains sequenced from one sample in a study of cytomegalovirus exposure and HLA in healthy donors. PCR involved 60 Vbeta and 13 Jbeta primers. Produced via immunoSEQ multiplex PCR; TCRdb's table is partial and in-frame only. The sample shows around 100,000 clones, about 60% of them seen only once. The material sequenced was PBMCs. These receptors originate from a human donor in good health.

This sequence joins TRBV5-6 and TRBJ2-1, with a tentative D call TRBD1 (5 bases). This CDR3 spans 15 amino acids. Looked up from germline, CDR1 is SGHDT and CDR2 is YYEEEE. V lost 2 bases to trimming and J lost 3 bases, with 12 bases between them. The CDR3 reads CASSFGHTVYNEQFF. CDR3 sequence (DNA): TGTGCCAGCAGCTTCGGACACACCGTCTACAATGAGCAGTTCTTC. Full variable domain (rest looked up from reference TRBV5-6 and TRBJ2-1): DAGVTQSPTHLIKTRGQQVTLRCSPKSGHDTVSWYQQALGQGPQFIFQYYEEEERQRGNFPDRFSGHQFPNYSSELNVNALLLGDSALYLCASSFGHTVYNEQFFGPGTRLTVL.

In its sample, this clone was seen a few times. V is TRBV28 and J is TRBJ2-2; TRBD1 is a possible D gene (6 bases). The germline V gene has CDR1 MDHEN and CDR2 SYDVKM. The CDR3 totals 14 residues. The V end was cut by 3 bases, the J end by 6 bases, with 11 bases between. This CDR3 reads CASSFYRDAGELFF. CDR3 in DNA: TGTGCCAGCAGTTTCTACAGGGACGCCGGGGAGCTGTTTTTT.

V is TRBV15 and J is TRBJ1-1; D call uncertain. The germline V gene encodes CDR1 LNHNV and CDR2 YYDKDF (reference sequence). The CDR3 loop spans 12 amino acids. V lost 3 bases to trimming and J lost 3 bases, with 5 bases between them. The CDR3 DNA sequence: TGTGCCACCAGCAGCCCTTACACTGAAGCTTTCTTT. Its protein product is CATSSPYTEAFF.

The gene calls are TRBV5-1 and TRBJ2-1, with 15 bases aligning to TRBD2. This CDR3 comprises 17 residues. Per germline, CDR1 SGHRS and CDR2 YFSETQ. The ends lost 4 bases at V and 3 bases at J; junction bases unmatched: 5. The CDR3 reads CASSIGLAGGRYNEQFF. The CDR3 DNA reads as TGCGCCAGCAGCATTGGACTAGCGGGAGGGCGCTACAATGAGCAGTTCTTC. Filled out from reference TRBV5-1 and TRBJ2-1, the complete variable domain reads KAGVTQTPRYLIKTRGQQVTLSCSPISGHRSVSWYQQTPGQGLQFLFEYFSETQRNKGNFPGRFSGRQFSNSRSEMNVSTLELGDSALYLCASSIGLAGGRYNEQFFGPGTRLTVL.

The rearrangement links TRBV7-2 to TRBJ1-2; D not certain. CDR1 is SGHTA and CDR2 is FQGNSA in the germline V gene. The CDR3 is 13 residues long. The V and J ends lost 2 bases and 7 bases respectively, with 11 bases between them. The CDR3 here is CASSLQRTGGYTF. For the CDR3, the DNA is TGTGCCAGCAGCTTACAAAGGACTGGTGGCTACACCTTC. The whole variable domain, remainder taken from reference TRBV7-2 and TRBJ1-2, is GAGVSQSPSNKVTEKGKDVELRCDPISGHTALYWYRQSLGQGLEFLIYFQGNSAPDKSGLPSDRFSAERTGGSVSTLTIQRTQQEDSAVYLCASSLQRTGGYTFGSGTRLTVV.

The CDR3 DNA reads TGTGCCAGCAGCGCTGAGAGCAGGGGTGTCACCGGGGAGCTGTTTTTT. Amino acids: CASSAESRGVTGELFF. This chain links TRBV7-6 with TRBJ2-2, with TRBD1 as a possible D gene (6 bases). The V and J ends lost 5 bases and 4 bases respectively, with 17 bases between them. Looked up from germline, CDR1 is SGHVS and CDR2 is FNYEAQ. The CDR3 runs to 16 residues.

This clone was observed a few times. This chain joins TRBV6-4 and TRBJ2-2; 11 bases are shared with TRBD1. The V gene end was trimmed by 4 bases and the J gene end by 6 bases; junction bases not matched to a gene: 1. The length of the CDR3 is 14 residues. Germline CDR1 and CDR2: MRHNA and SNTAGT. The CDR3 bases are TGTGCCAGCAGTGGGACAGGGGGCGCCGGGGAGCTGTTTTTT. It yields the protein CASSGTGGAGELFF.

The rearrangement uses TRBV7-8 and TRBJ2-5; 13 bases are a match to TRBD2. The CDR3 covers 17 residues. With V trimmed by 3 bases and J by 0 bases, 4 bases remained unmatched. Germline V lookup: CDR1 SGHVS, CDR2 FQNEAQ. The CDR3 sequence: CASSFGTSGMYQETQYF. The CDR3 DNA sequence: TGTGCCAGCAGCTTTGGGACTAGCGGGATGTACCAAGAGACCCAGTACTTC.

The V call is TRBV19, the J call TRBJ1-1; perhaps TRBD1 as D (6 bases). Germline V lookup: CDR1 LNHDA, CDR2 SQIVND (reference sequence). The CDR3 has 12 residues. The V end was cut by 5 bases, the J end by 7 bases, with 11 bases between. The CDR3 loop reads CASSSGVSEAFF. The CDR3 DNA reads as TGTGCCAGTAGTTCAGGGGTAAGTGAAGCTTTCTTT.

This chain connects TRBV9 to TRBJ2-7, with D perhaps TRBD1 (5 bases). The CDR3 loop spans 16 amino acids. V lost 0 bases and J 0 bases, leaving 13 bases between the germline ends. Germline V CDR1 and CDR2: SGDLS, YYNGEE. The CDR3 DNA follows: TGTGCCAGCAGCGTAGAGGGGTACGTTGCCTCCTACGAGCAGTACTTC. Its protein is CASSVEGYVASYEQYF. The whole variable domain, remainder taken from reference TRBV9 and TRBJ2-7, is DSGVTQTPKHLITATGQRVTLRCSPRSGDLSVYWYQQSLDQGLQFLIQYYNGEERAKGNILERFSAQQFPDLHSELNLSSLELGDSALYFCASSVEGYVASYEQYFGPGTRLTVT.

A few counts support this clone. The chain is built from TRBV10-1 and TRBJ2-7; the D gene is possibly TRBD1 (6 bases). This CDR3 spans 15 amino acids. V was shortened by 7 bases and J by 5 bases, with 21 bases between the two germline ends. Germline V gene lookup returns CDR1 WNHNN and CDR2 SYGVQD (reference sequence). The CDR3 protein is CASILPGTIPDEQYF. The CDR3 DNA is TGCGCCAGCATCTTACCCGGGACAATTCCCGACGAGCAGTACTTC.

This clone was seen a few times. The chain couples TRBV29-1 to TRBJ2-1, with D perhaps TRBD1 (6 bases). The CDR3 totals 12 residues. V was clipped by 4 bases and J by 9 bases, with 13 bases between them. Per the germline V gene, CDR1 is SQVTM and CDR2 is ANQGSEA. CDR3: CSVVGAVSEQFF. CDR3 in DNA: TGCAGCGTTGTGGGGGCTGTTAGTGAGCAGTTCTTC.

This clone occurred a few times. The chain uses TRBV11-2 and TRBJ2-7; no reliable D call. The V and J ends lost 4 bases and 1 base respectively, with 11 bases between them. CDR3 length: 14 amino acids. Germline CDR1 reads SGHAT; CDR2 reads FQNNGV. CDR3 residues: CASSSYSGSYEQYF. CDR3 sequence (DNA): TGTGCCAGCAGCTCCTACTCCGGTTCCTACGAGCAGTACTTC.

The J gene is TRBJ1-2, the V gene TRBV7-9, with TRBD1 identical over 8 bases. This CDR3 contains 14 residues. Germline V lookup: CDR1 SEHNR, CDR2 FQNEAQ (reference sequence). Trimming at V came to 4 bases and at J to 8 bases, leaving 9 bases not matched to a gene. CDR3 region: CASSSSTGGRGYTF. The CDR3, as DNA: TGTGCCAGCAGCTCTTCCACAGGGGGTAGGGGCTACACCTTC.

This clone came up a few times. This chain uses TRBV11-2 with TRBJ2-3; D uncertain. The CDR3 totals 13 residues. Germline V gene lookup returns CDR1 SGHAT and CDR2 FQNNGV. V lost 7 bases and J lost 2, with 10 bases in between. CDR3 region: CASTLRHTDTQYF. The DNA of the CDR3 is TGTGCCAGCACTCTCCGACACACAGATACGCAGTATTTT.

Only one count was recorded for this clone. The V gene is TRBV5-4, the J gene TRBJ1-1, with 9 positions matching TRBD1. The germline CDR1 and CDR2 sequences are SGHNT and YYREEE (reference sequence). This CDR3 contains 13 residues. J was trimmed by 6 bases and V by 7 bases; bases with no gene match: 7. As DNA, the CDR3 is TGTGCCAGCCGATCTACAGGGGGCCCTGAAGCTTTCTTT. Translation: CASRSTGGPEAFF.

The genes are TRBV7-8 and TRBJ1-1; the D is unclear. V was clipped by 5 bases and J by 5 bases, with 12 bases between them. In germline, CDR1 is SGHVS, CDR2 FQNEAQ. The CDR3 length is 13 residues. CDR3: CASSPRPYTEAFF. The CDR3 coding sequence is TGTGCCAGCAGCCCTAGACCCTATACTGAAGCTTTCTTT.

The gene calls are TRBV19 and TRBJ2-1; TRBD2 agrees at 14 bases. CDR3 size: 15 residues. The trim removed 6 bases at V and 8 bases at J, leaving 6 bases unmatched. Germline values: CDR1 LNHDA, CDR2 SQIVND (reference sequence). CDR3 sequence: CASSRLAGGPDEQFF. Here the CDR3 DNA reads TGTGCCAGTAGCCGACTAGCGGGAGGGCCTGATGAGCAGTTCTTC.

This clone was observed once. The rearrangement joins TRBV4-1 to TRBJ2-1, with D perhaps matching TRBD2 (6 bases). The CDR3 consists of 15 residues. The V and J ends lost 4 bases and 8 bases respectively, with 18 bases between them. Germline V gene lookup returns CDR1 MGHRA and CDR2 YSYEKL. The CDR3 sequence is CASSPTGVVFHEQFF. DNA of the CDR3: TGCGCCAGCAGCCCAACGGGGGTTGTCTTTCATGAGCAGTTCTTC.

The V gene is TRBV14, the J gene TRBJ1-1; D gene unclear. With 4 bases removed from V and 8 bases from J, the gap between germline ends came to 14 bases. CDR1 SGHDN and CDR2 FVKESK come from the germline V gene. The CDR3 covers 13 residues. The CDR3 loop reads CASSLITRSEAFF. Here the CDR3 DNA reads TGTGCCAGCAGCCTGATCACACGTTCAGAAGCTTTCTTT.

This chain links TRBV5-1 with TRBJ2-1; 11 bases match TRBD1. From germline, CDR1 is SGHRS and CDR2 YFSETQ. After removal of 1 base from V and 2 bases from J, the junction contained 2 bases not matched to a gene. This CDR3 is 16 amino acids long. This chain's CDR3 is CASSLRGQGAYNEQFF. The CDR3 DNA reads as TGCGCCAGCAGCTTGAGGGGACAGGGGGCCTACAATGAGCAGTTCTTC. The entire variable domain, with the rest obtained from reference TRBV5-1 and TRBJ2-1, is as follows: KAGVTQTPRYLIKTRGQQVTLSCSPISGHRSVSWYQQTPGQGLQFLFEYFSETQRNKGNFPGRFSGRQFSNSRSEMNVSTLELGDSALYLCASSLRGQGAYNEQFFGPGTRLTVL.